These 9 T cell receptor beta chains originate from one sample sequenced in a study of shared clonotypes between healthy human individuals. Clones were read by immunoSEQ multiplex PCR, and TCRdb kept only the in-frame ones, dropping some. The table has 2 million to 2.5 million clones, about 94% seen once; the top ten hold about 0.13%. The sequencing input was naive CD4+ T cells sorted from blood. The subset here: CD45RA+ positively selected. These receptors all stem from a young man in good health.

V is TRBV6-1 and J is TRBJ1-5; D might be TRBD1 (6 bases). The CDR3 is 15 amino acids. Germline CDR1 is MNHNS and CDR2 is SASEGT. Trimming shortened V by 8 bases and J by 2 bases, and 16 bases separated the two germline ends. In DNA form, the CDR3 reads TGTGCCAGCTCCCCTCGGACAGTGGGCAATCAGCCCCAGCATTTT. It encodes CASSPRTVGNQPQHF.

V gene TRBV9 combines with J gene TRBJ2-3, with 10 nucleotides matching TRBD2. CDR1 is SGDLS, CDR2 YYNGEE, per germline. The CDR3 has 15 residues. V trimming: 0 bases; J trimming: 5 bases; junction bases outside the gene matches: 3. The CDR3 sequence: CASSVAAGGQDTQYF. CDR3 DNA: TGTGCCAGCAGCGTAGCAGCGGGGGGGCAAGATACGCAGTATTTT.

The chain uses TRBV14 and TRBJ1-2; the match to TRBD1 covers 9 bases. V lost 1 base, J lost 6 bases, and 6 bases stayed unmatched. This CDR3 comprises 15 residues. The germline gives CDR1 SGHDN, CDR2 FVKESK. The CDR3: CASSQVRTGGHGYTF. CDR3 nucleotides: TGTGCCAGCAGCCAAGTCCGCACAGGGGGCCATGGCTACACCTTC.

This clone occurred once. Other DNA sequences in the sample encode the same CDR3. The genes are TRBV30 and TRBJ1-1; no clear D gene. The V end was cut by 0 bases, the J end by 5 bases, with 10 bases between. The CDR3 is made up of 13 amino acids. Germline CDR1 and CDR2: GTSNPN and SVGIG (reference sequence). The CDR3 region is CAWSVGRETEAFF. CDR3 nucleotides: TGTGCCTGGAGTGTGGGTAGGGAGACTGAAGCTTTCTTT. The full variable domain, its missing parts supplied by reference TRBV30 and TRBJ1-1, is SQTIHQWPATLVQPVGSPLSLECTVEGTSNPNLYWYRQAAGRGLQLLFYSVGIGQISSEVPQNLSASRPQDRQFILSSKKLLLSDSGFYLCAWSVGRETEAFFGQGTRLTVV.

As to this clone: At the DNA level, this CDR3 is encoded by other sequences in the same sample as well. The gene calls are TRBV5-1 and TRBJ2-1; either TRBD1 or TRBD2 may supply D (6 bases each). V shed 0 bases and J shed 2 bases, with 9 bases lying between them. Germline V gives CDR1 SGHRS, CDR2 YFSETQ. This CDR3 has 15 amino acids. The CDR3 sequence is CASSLEGGPYNEQFF. In nucleotides, the CDR3 is TGCGCCAGCAGCTTGGAAGGGGGGCCCTACAATGAGCAGTTCTTC.

Comments on this clone: The sample contains more than one DNA sequence encoding this CDR3. The genes are TRBV4-3 and TRBJ1-5; D is ambiguous. This CDR3 has 14 residues. Germline lookup yields CDR1 LGHNA and CDR2 YSLEER. The V gene lost 0 bases and the J gene lost 4 bases, with 7 bases spanning the gap. CDR3 DNA sequence: TGCGCCAGCAGCCAAGATTTCGGGAATCAGCCCCAGCATTTT. Its protein is CASSQDFGNQPQHF.

In this sample, this clone turned up once. This chain uses TRBV9 with TRBJ1-3; no definite D call. The germline V gene encodes CDR1 SGDLS and CDR2 YYNGEE. V dropped 3 bases and J dropped 2 bases, with 12 bases sitting between them. There are 15 residues in the CDR3. The CDR3 loop reads CASSASVIPGNTIYF. CDR3 coding DNA: TGTGCCAGCAGCGCCTCAGTTATTCCTGGAAACACCATATATTTT.

To note about this clone: Distinct nucleotide sequences in the sample also encode this CDR3. The chain recombines TRBV6-5 with TRBJ2-7, with 11 bases lining up with TRBD2. The trim removed 5 bases at V and 0 bases at J, leaving 3 bases unmatched. The germline gives CDR1 MNHEY, CDR2 SVGAGI. CDR3 length: 15 amino acids. CDR3 amino acids: CASSPGLAASYEQYF. The CDR3 region has the DNA TGTGCCAGCAGTCCGGGACTAGCGGCCTCCTACGAGCAGTACTTC.

This chain joins TRBV11-2 and TRBJ2-1; unclear D gene. Per the germline V gene, CDR1 is SGHAT and CDR2 is FQNNGV. Trimming removed 0 bases from V and 10 bases from J, with 10 bases in between. This CDR3 contains 13 residues. As DNA, the CDR3 is TGTGCCAGCAGCTTAGATGGTCCTTGGGAGCAGTTCTTC. Its protein product is CASSLDGPWEQFF.